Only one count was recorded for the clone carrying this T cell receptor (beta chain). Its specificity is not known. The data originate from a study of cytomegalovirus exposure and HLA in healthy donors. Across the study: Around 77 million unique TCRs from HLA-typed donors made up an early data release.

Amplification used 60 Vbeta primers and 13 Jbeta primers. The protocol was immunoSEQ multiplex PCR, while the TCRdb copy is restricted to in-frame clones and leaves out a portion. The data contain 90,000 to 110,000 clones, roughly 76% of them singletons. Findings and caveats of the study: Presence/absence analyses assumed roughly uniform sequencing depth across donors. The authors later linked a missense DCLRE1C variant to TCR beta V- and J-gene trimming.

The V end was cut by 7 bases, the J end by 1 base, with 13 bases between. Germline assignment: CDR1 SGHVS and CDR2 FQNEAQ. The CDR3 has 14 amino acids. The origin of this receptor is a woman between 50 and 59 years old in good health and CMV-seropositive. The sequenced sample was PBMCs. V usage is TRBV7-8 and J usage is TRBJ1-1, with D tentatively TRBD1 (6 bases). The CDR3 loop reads CASNPGQQNTEAFF. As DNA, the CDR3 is TGTGCCAGCAACCCGGGACAACAGAACACTGAAGCTTTCTTT.